The 22 T cell receptor beta chains presented below share a single source sample, sequenced in a study of vaccination and CD4 T cells after COVID-19. Cultured CD4+ T cells had their DNA profiled by the Oncomine TCR Beta short-read assay. TCRdb reanalysed the PCR reads using MiXCR and keeps one entry per CDR3 protein. The sample consists of about 12,000 distinct CDR3 sequences, more than 40% of them appearing once. Their recognized antigens are unknown. As to treatment: approximately nine-day PBMC culture with coronavirus spike peptide pools or control peptides (ViraFEST assay). The sequenced material came from CD4+ T cells from blood, cultured in vitro. These receptors were obtained from a human donor who had recovered from COVID-19.

The CDR3 DNA is TGTGCCAGCAGAGCGACAGGGTCAGCCTACGAGCAGTACTTC. It codes for CASRATGSAYEQYF. J is TRBJ2-7 and V is TRBV21-1; TRBD1 is the table's D call, not checked against the DNA. TRBV21-1 represents a pseudogene. The CDR3 runs 14 residues.

There are a few counts of this clonotype. The CDR3 DNA reads as TGTGCCAGCAGGGGATCCAATAGCAATCAGCCCCAGCATTTT. The encoded protein is CASRGSNSNQPQHF. The gene calls are TRBV27 and TRBJ1-5, with no clear D. Trimming left V 6 bases short and J 0 bases short, with 9 bases between. Germline V gene sequence: CDR1 MNHEY, CDR2 SMNVEV (reference sequence). The CDR3 has 14 residues.

The V call is TRBV28, the J call TRBJ2-5, with D maybe TRBD2 (5 bases). From germline, CDR1 is MDHEN and CDR2 SYDVKM. There are 14 residues in the CDR3. V lost 8 bases, J lost 5 bases, and 18 bases lay in between. This CDR3 reads CASGPVQPGETQYF. The CDR3 nucleotides are TGTGCCAGCGGCCCCGTTCAGCCGGGGGAGACCCAGTACTTC. Full variable domain (outside the CDR3, taken from reference TRBV28 and TRBJ2-5): DVKVTQSSRYLVKRTGEKVFLECVQDMDHENMFWYRQDPGLGLRLIYFSYDVKMKEKGDIPEGYSVSREKKERFSLILESASTNQTSMYLCASGPVQPGETQYFGPGTRLLVL.

The chain combines TRBV9 with TRBJ1-1; 10 nucleotides match TRBD1. CDR3 size: 15 residues. The germline CDR1 and CDR2 sequences are SGDLS and YYNGEE. V shed 4 bases, J shed 2 bases, and the junction held 5 bases outside the gene matches. The CDR3 DNA sequence: TGTGCCAGCAGCACAGGACAGGGGGAAAACACTGAAGCTTTCTTT. Translation: CASSTGQGENTEAFF.

V usage is TRBV6-1 and J usage is TRBJ1-6; unclear D gene. CDR3 size: 18 residues. Germline V gene sequence: CDR1 MNHNS, CDR2 SASEGT. Trimming took 3 bases from V and 0 from J, leaving 15 bases between them. As DNA, the CDR3 is TGTGCCAGCAGTGAGATCAGTGTGGCGGGCTCCTATAATTCACCCCTCCACTTT. Translating it yields CASSEISVAGSYNSPLHF.

The rearrangement links TRBV11-2 to TRBJ2-1; 8 nucleotides line up with TRBD2. The CDR3 sequence is 16 residues long. Germline-derived CDR1 and CDR2 are SGHAT and FQNNGV. V lost 5 bases to trimming and J lost 4 bases; unmatched junction nucleotides: 10. CDR3 amino acids: CASSRGAGGLYNEQFF. The DNA of the CDR3 is TGTGCCAGCAGCCGGGGGGCGGGGGGCCTTTACAATGAGCAGTTCTTC.

The chain joins TRBV12-3 or TRBV12-4 to TRBJ2-5; 9 nucleotides match TRBD2. There are 16 residues in the CDR3. The junction had 7 bases not matched to a gene; V was cut back by 3 bases and J by 2 bases. DNA of the CDR3: TGTGCCAGCAGTTTTAGCGGGGGCATCCCACAAGAGACCCAGTACTTC. Protein: CASSFSGGIPQETQYF.

The table lists this clonotype with a count of one. V gene TRBV12-3 or TRBV12-4 combines with J gene TRBJ1-1, with 10 bases aligning to TRBD1. The CDR3 has 15 residues. J lost 5 bases, V lost 5 bases, and 8 bases had no gene match. The CDR3 DNA follows: TGTGCCAGCAGTCCGCAGATGGACAGGGGGACTGAAGCTTTCTTT. This translates into CASSPQMDRGTEAFF.

By sample share, this clonotype is medium-sized. This chain joins TRBV6-1 and TRBJ1-5; D ambiguous. CDR1 and CDR2 (germline): MNHNS, SASEGT. Trimming took 5 bases from V and 0 from J, leaving 8 bases between them. There are 14 residues in the CDR3. The CDR3 sequence: CASSPSTSNQPQHF. CDR3 nucleotide sequence: TGTGCCAGCAGTCCCAGCACTAGCAATCAGCCCCAGCATTTT.

The CDR3 loop reads CASSRDTSWDTQYF. CDR3 DNA: TGTGCCAGCAGCCGGGACACCTCTTGGGATACGCAGTATTTT. The gene calls are TRBV7-9 and TRBJ2-3; D may be TRBD1 (6 bases). Per the germline V gene, CDR1 is SEHNR and CDR2 is FQNEAQ (reference sequence). The CDR3 is 14 amino acids. The V end was cut by 5 bases, the J end by 6 bases, with 15 bases between.

V is TRBV10-1 and J is TRBJ1-2; D gene unclear. The V gene's germline CDR1 is WNHNN and CDR2 SYGVQD (reference sequence). V shed 2 bases and J shed 5 bases, with 9 bases lying between them. This CDR3 is built from 13 residues. CDR3 DNA: TGCGCCAGCAGTGAGGCCCTGGATTATGGCTACACCTTC. Protein: CASSEALDYGYTF.

The rearrangement links TRBV5-4 to TRBJ1-1; D may be TRBD1 (5 bases). The CDR3 spans 15 residues. Germline V lookup: CDR1 SGHNT, CDR2 YYREEE (reference sequence). The V end was cut by 2 bases, the J end by 0 bases, with 11 bases between. CDR3 loop: CASSFQGRVNTEAFF. The CDR3 region has the DNA TGTGCCAGCAGCTTTCAGGGAAGGGTGAACACTGAAGCTTTCTTT.

The chain combines TRBV6-2 or TRBV6-3 with TRBJ2-7; 8 nucleotides match TRBD2. Germline V gives CDR1 MNHEY, CDR2 SVGEGT. V shed 2 bases and J 3 bases; nucleotides not matched to a gene: 6. This CDR3 is built from 15 residues. In DNA form, the CDR3 reads TGTGCCAGCAGTTACGCGGCGGGAGGAATCTACGAGCAGTACTTC. Translation: CASSYAAGGIYEQYF.

The chain joins TRBV10-3 to TRBJ2-2, with TRBD2 as a possible D gene (6 bases). In germline, CDR1 is ENHRY, CDR2 SYGVKD. V shed 4 bases and J shed 4 bases, with 10 bases lying between them. CDR3 length equals 14 residues. The CDR3 sequence is CAISARESTGELFF. In nucleotides, the CDR3 is TGTGCCATCAGTGCACGGGAGAGCACCGGGGAGCTGTTTTTT.

The chain couples TRBV19 to TRBJ2-1, with D perhaps given as TRBD1 or TRBD2 (5 bases each). Trimming took off 3 bases at V and 7 bases at J, with 13 bases between the two ends. The germline gives CDR1 LNHDA, CDR2 SQIVND (reference sequence). The CDR3 consists of 14 residues. CDR3 amino acids: CASSIGKRGNEQFF. The CDR3, as DNA: TGTGCCAGTAGTATTGGGAAGAGGGGAAATGAGCAGTTCTTC.

J is TRBJ2-7 and V is TRBV7-9; D is possibly TRBD1 or TRBD2 (6 bases each). Trimming shortened V by 3 bases and J by 3 bases, and 9 bases separated the two germline ends. The CDR3 has 13 amino acids. Germline V gene lookup returns CDR1 SEHNR and CDR2 FQNEAQ (reference sequence). In nucleotides, the CDR3 is TGTGCCAGCAGCTTGGAGGGACACTACGAGCAGTACTTC. It codes for CASSLEGHYEQYF.

This clonotype was seen a few times. The chain employs TRBV6-2 or TRBV6-3 and TRBJ2-1; no clear D gene. Trimming left V 6 bases short and J 8 bases short, with 8 bases between. Germline loops: CDR1 MNHEY, CDR2 SVGEGT. This CDR3 is built from 11 residues. Here the CDR3 reads CASRNGYEQFF. The CDR3 DNA reads TGTGCCAGCAGAAACGGATATGAGCAGTTCTTC.

The chain links TRBV25-1 to TRBJ2-7, with TRBD1 matching 8 bases. The germline gives CDR1 MGHDK, CDR2 SYGVNS. The CDR3 extends over 16 amino acids. Trimming took 4 bases from V and 9 from J; bases not matched to a gene: 17. In nucleotides, the CDR3 is TGTGCCAGCAGTGGGAAAGGTAACAGGGGGGTTCTTCGGCAGTACTTC. Amino acid sequence: CASSGKGNRGVLRQYF.

In regard to this clonotype: Compared with germline, one end of the junction differs, possibly owing to a read error. The rearrangement uses TRBV7-7 and TRBJ2-7; D might be TRBD2 (6 bases). The CDR3 contains 21 residues. Germline V gene data show CDR1 as SSHAT and CDR2 as FNYEAQ (reference sequence). The CDR3 loop is CASSHLSGVRASSTKILEQYF. For the CDR3, the DNA is TGTGCTAGCAGCCACCTGTCGGGGGTTCGAGCCTCATCTACCAAAATCCTCGAGCAGTACTTC.

The V call is TRBV9, the J call TRBJ2-7; D may be TRBD1 or TRBD2 (6 bases each). CDR3 length equals 15 residues. V lost 4 bases and J 4 bases, leaving 18 bases between the germline ends. CDR1 is SGDLS, CDR2 YYNGEE, per germline. This chain's CDR3 is CASSRMGGQEYEQYF. The CDR3 DNA follows: TGTGCCAGCAGCCGAATGGGGGGCCAGGAGTACGAGCAGTACTTC. Looking up the rest from reference TRBV9 and TRBJ2-7 gives the full variable domain: DSGVTQTPKHLITATGQRVTLRCSPRSGDLSVYWYQQSLDQGLQFLIQYYNGEERAKGNILERFSAQQFPDLHSELNLSSLELGDSALYFCASSRMGGQEYEQYFGPGTRLTVT.

The rearrangement joins TRBV4-3 to TRBJ1-6, with D maybe TRBD1 (6 bases). V shed 1 base and J shed 10 bases, with 14 bases lying between them. Germline assignment: CDR1 LGHNA and CDR2 YSLEER. The CDR3 length is 15 residues. CDR3 coding DNA: TGCGCCAGCAGCCAAGTACGGTCAGGGGCCTCACCCCTCCACTTT. Amino acid sequence: CASSQVRSGASPLHF.

Written as DNA, the CDR3 is TGTGCCAGCAGTACCACGGCAGGAGGGACCCAGTACTTC. Encoded protein: CASSTTAGGTQYF. The rearrangement links TRBV6-1 to TRBJ2-5, with TRBD2 as a possible D gene (5 bases). CDR3 size: 13 residues. V lost 5 bases to trimming and J lost 7 bases, with 14 bases between them. Germline CDR1 and CDR2: MNHNS and SASEGT.